This TCR beta chain was captured in a study of T-cell memory formation after mild COVID-19. Looking at the study overall: Clustering of TCRs was largely donor specific. The study, taken as a whole, reports: Clones shrinking between day 15 and 85 showed a balanced CD4/CD8 split, and those that grew later tilted toward CD4+. Some clones that responded turned up in pre-infection memory, which suggests that cross-reactive memory joined in.

Germline V lookup: CDR1 DFQATT, CDR2 SNEGSKA (reference sequence). The CDR3 has 14 amino acids. After removal of 6 bases from V and 6 bases from J, the junction contained 12 bases not matched to a gene. TCRdb reprocessed the 5' RACE reads via MiXCR and lists one record per CDR3 protein. The profile shows approximately 480,000 distinct CDR3 sequences, 18% of them singletons. This clonotype occurred a few times. What it binds is not known. The source material was PBMCs or a T cell subset sorted from them (not recorded which). The clonotype was recovered from an adult woman who had mild COVID-19 (a few samples of this study predate the infection). Cell type and time point are not known. The chain recombines TRBV20-1 with TRBJ2-7; 9 nucleotides align to TRBD1. The CDR3 loop reads CSASPGTGTGEQYF. The CDR3, as DNA: TGCAGTGCAAGCCCCGGGACAGGGACTGGCGAGCAGTACTTC.